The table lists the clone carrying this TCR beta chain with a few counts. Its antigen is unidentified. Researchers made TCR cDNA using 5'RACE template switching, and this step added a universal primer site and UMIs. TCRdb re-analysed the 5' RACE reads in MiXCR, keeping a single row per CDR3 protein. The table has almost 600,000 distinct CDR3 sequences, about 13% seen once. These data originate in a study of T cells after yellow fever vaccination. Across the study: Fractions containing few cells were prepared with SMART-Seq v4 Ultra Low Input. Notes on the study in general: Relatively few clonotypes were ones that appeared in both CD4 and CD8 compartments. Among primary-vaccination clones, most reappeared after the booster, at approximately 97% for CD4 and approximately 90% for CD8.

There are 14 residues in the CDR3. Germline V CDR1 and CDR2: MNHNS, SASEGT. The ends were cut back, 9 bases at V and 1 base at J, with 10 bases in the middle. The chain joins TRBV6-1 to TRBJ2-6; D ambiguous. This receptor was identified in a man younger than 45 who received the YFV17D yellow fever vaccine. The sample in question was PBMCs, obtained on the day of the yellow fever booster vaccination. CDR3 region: CASYGTSGANVLTF. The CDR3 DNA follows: TGTGCCAGTTACGGTACTTCTGGGGCCAACGTCCTGACTTTC.